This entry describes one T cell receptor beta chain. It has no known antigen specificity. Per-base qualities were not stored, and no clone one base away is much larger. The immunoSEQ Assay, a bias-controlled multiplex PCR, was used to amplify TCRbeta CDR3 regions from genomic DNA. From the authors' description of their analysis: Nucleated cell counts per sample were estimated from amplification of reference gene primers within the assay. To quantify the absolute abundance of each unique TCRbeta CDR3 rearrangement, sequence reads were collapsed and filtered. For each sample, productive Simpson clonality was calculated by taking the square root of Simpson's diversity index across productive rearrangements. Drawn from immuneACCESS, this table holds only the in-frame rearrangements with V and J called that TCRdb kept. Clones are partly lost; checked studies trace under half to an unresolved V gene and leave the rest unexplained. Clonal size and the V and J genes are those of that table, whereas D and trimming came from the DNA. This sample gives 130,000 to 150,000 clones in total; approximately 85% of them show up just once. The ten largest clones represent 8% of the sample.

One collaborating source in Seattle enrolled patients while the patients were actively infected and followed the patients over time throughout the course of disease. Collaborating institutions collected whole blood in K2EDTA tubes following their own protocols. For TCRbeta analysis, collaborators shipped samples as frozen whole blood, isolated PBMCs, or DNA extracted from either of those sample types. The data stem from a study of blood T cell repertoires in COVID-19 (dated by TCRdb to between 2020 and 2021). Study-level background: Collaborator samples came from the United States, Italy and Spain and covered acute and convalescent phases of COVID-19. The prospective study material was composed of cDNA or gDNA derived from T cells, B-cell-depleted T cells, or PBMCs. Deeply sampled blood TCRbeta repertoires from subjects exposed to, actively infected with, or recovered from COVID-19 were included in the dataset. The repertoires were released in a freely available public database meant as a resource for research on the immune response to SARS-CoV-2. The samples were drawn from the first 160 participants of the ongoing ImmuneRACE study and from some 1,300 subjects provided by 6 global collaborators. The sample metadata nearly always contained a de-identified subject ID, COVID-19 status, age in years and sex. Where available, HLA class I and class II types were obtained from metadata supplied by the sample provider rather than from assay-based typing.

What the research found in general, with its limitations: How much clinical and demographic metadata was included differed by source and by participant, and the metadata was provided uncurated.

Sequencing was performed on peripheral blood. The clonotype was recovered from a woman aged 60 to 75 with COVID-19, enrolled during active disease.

The CDR3 in this case is CASSETGDQPQHF. The DNA reads TGTGCCAGCAGTGAGACAGGAGATCAGCCCCAGCATTTT. The chain is encoded by TRBV2 joined to TRBJ1-5; the D segment could be TRBD1, given 6 matching bases. Measured from the cysteine to the phenylalanine, the CDR3 is 13 residues long. Only the CDR3 part of the read is kept: 39 bases, read in frame from the first base. From the germline V gene, CDR1 is SNHLY and CDR2 is FYNNEI. V and J are truncated by 3 bases and 5 bases respectively, leaving an intervening sequence of 8 bases.